The entry below describes one T cell receptor beta chain. As yet, its antigen is unknown. Germline lookup yields CDR1 MGHRA and CDR2 YSYEKL. The CDR3 is made up of 17 amino acids. J was trimmed by 0 bases and V by 3 bases; bases with no gene match: 5. The data were taken from a study of tumor-infiltrating lymphocytes in primary liver carcinoma. General study points: Paired tumor-adjacent and tumor-blood samples overlapped less than tumor region pairs did. With p = 0.039, the top-250-clone fraction in tumors significantly exceeded that in blood.

The authors made TCR beta cDNA from around 500 ng total RNA with a constant-region primer. Investigators got TCR beta libraries out of three nested multiplex PCR rounds, done with slightly modified ARM-PCR. Amplification in the first two PCR rounds was performed using TRBV1-TRBV30 forward primers and a C-beta reverse primer for roughly 9 cycles each. TCRdb processed the multiplex PCR reads anew with MiXCR; each CDR3 protein has one entry. The table lists about 330,000 distinct CDR3 sequences, 65% of them singletons. RNA isolated from unsorted whole blood supplied the blood RNA, with germline DNA also extracted. The patients, who had chronic HBV infection, were treatment-naive (untreated). Surgery was preceded by the collection of roughly 4 milliliters of peripheral blood.

This sequence joins TRBV4-1 and TRBJ2-2; TRBD2 agrees at 9 bases. Sequencing input: peripheral blood. This receptor was identified in a man aged 35 to 55 with primary liver carcinoma and hepatitis B virus infection. This CDR3 reads CASSHHTSGPNTGELFF. The CDR3 DNA is TGCGCCAGCAGCCATCATACTAGCGGGCCGAACACCGGGGAGCTGTTTTTT.